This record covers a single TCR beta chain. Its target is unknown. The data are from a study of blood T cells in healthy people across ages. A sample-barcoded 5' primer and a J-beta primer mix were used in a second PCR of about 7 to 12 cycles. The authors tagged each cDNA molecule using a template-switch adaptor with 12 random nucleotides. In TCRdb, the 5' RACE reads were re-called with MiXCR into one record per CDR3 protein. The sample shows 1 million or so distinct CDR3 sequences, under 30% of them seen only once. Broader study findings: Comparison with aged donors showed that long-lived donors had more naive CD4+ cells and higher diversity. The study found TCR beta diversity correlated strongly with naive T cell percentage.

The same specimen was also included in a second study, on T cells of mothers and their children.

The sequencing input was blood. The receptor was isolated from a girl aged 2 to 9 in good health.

DNA of the CDR3: TGTGCCAGCAGATCATACTCAGATACGCAGTATTTT. Translation gives CASRSYSDTQYF. The V and J genes are TRBV7-2 and TRBJ2-3; D is ambiguous. CDR1 is SGHTA and CDR2 is FQGNSA in the germline V gene. CDR3 length: 12 amino acids. The V end was cut by 6 bases, the J end by 4 bases, with 8 bases between.